Shown below are 20 T cell receptor beta chains from a single sample sequenced in a study of T cell responses to AZD1222 COVID-19 vaccine. Profiling relied on immunoSEQ multiplex PCR, and the TCRdb table lists in-frame clones only, not all of them. This repertoire shows 90,000 or so clones, approximately 88% found once; its top ten account for 16%. The source material was peripheral blood, sampled on day 0 of AZD1222 vaccination. These receptors all stem from an adult in good health.

This clone was observed a single time. The V and J genes are TRBV12-5 and TRBJ2-1; D gene unclear. There are 11 residues in the CDR3. V dropped 0 bases and J dropped 15 bases, with 9 bases sitting between them. The V gene's germline CDR1 is LGHNT and CDR2 FRNRAP. The CDR3 is CASGLVSLWFF. The CDR3 DNA follows: TGTGCTAGTGGTTTGGTTTCGTTGTGGTTCTTC.

Comments on this clone: One end of the junction fails to match germline, which may point to a read error. This chain joins TRBV6-5 and TRBJ1-1; D not certain. The germline V gene has CDR1 MNHEY and CDR2 SVGAGI. The CDR3 consists of 14 residues. In nucleotides, the CDR3 is TGTGCCAGCAGTTACTCGTATCAAAACAATGAAGCTTTCTTT. Translation gives CASSYSYQNNEAFF.

CDR3 nucleotide sequence: TGTGCCAGCACCCGGCGGAGCACAGATACGCAGTATTTT. Residues: CASTRRSTDTQYF. The chain is built from TRBV11-1 and TRBJ2-3, with D unclear. This CDR3 has 13 residues. Germline V lookup: CDR1 SGHAT, CDR2 FQDESV (reference sequence). V was clipped by 7 bases and J by 0 bases, with 8 bases between them. The entire variable domain, with the rest obtained from reference TRBV11-1 and TRBJ2-3, is as follows: EAEVAQSPRYKITEKSQAVAFWCDPISGHATLYWYRQILGQGPELLVQFQDESVVDDSQLPKDRFSAERLKGVDSTLKIQPAELGDSAMYLCASTRRSTDTQYFGPGTRLTVL.

The V and J genes are TRBV2 and TRBJ2-7, with a possible D match to TRBD1 (6 bases). The ends were cut back, 6 bases at V and 0 bases at J, with 15 bases in the middle. The CDR3 runs 15 residues. Germline values: CDR1 SNHLY, CDR2 FYNNEI. CDR3 loop: CASRGDRMSSYEQYF. The DNA for the CDR3 is TGTGCCAGCAGGGGCGACAGGATGAGCTCCTACGAGCAGTACTTC. The full variable domain, rest sourced from reference TRBV2 and TRBJ2-7, is EPEVTQTPSHQVTQMGQEVILRCVPISNHLYFYWYRQILGQKVEFLVSFYNNEISEKSEIFDDQFSVERPDGSNFTLKIRSTKLEDSAMYFCASRGDRMSSYEQYFGPGTRLTVT.

V is TRBV7-9 and J is TRBJ1-1; the D gene is possibly TRBD1 (6 bases). The CDR3 loop spans 12 amino acids. The germline V gene encodes CDR1 SEHNR and CDR2 FQNEAQ (reference sequence). Trimming took 6 bases from V and 4 from J, leaving 9 bases between them. The chain's CDR3 is CASRKTGTEAFF. The CDR3 nucleotides are TGTGCCAGCAGAAAGACAGGCACTGAAGCTTTCTTT.

This sequence joins TRBV9 and TRBJ1-2; D might be TRBD1 (5 bases). CDR1 and CDR2 from the germline V gene are SGDLS and YYNGEE. The CDR3 is 15 residues long. Between the trimmed V and J ends, which lost 0 bases and 4 bases, there was a span of 13 bases. The CDR3 region has the DNA TGTGCCAGCAGCGTAGAAGGGGCTACGAGCTATGGCTACACCTTC. This sequence encodes CASSVEGATSYGYTF.

The genes are TRBV14 and TRBJ2-5; 8 bases line up with TRBD2. J was trimmed by 9 bases and V by 4 bases; bases with no gene match: 10. This CDR3 region has 14 residues. Germline V gene data show CDR1 as SGHDN and CDR2 as FVKESK. CDR3 residues: CASSPLEREKAQYF. The CDR3 bases are TGTGCCAGCAGCCCCTTGGAGCGGGAGAAGGCCCAGTACTTC.

The gene calls are TRBV20-1 and TRBJ2-1; a weak D match, TRBD1 (5 bases). In germline, CDR1 is DFQATT, CDR2 SNEGSKA (reference sequence). The CDR3 contains 10 residues. The CDR3 here is CSKGVNEQFF. The CDR3 DNA follows: TGCAGCAAAGGGGTTAATGAGCAGTTCTTC.

V is TRBV28 and J is TRBJ2-5; D possibly matches TRBD1 or TRBD2 (6 bases each). The CDR3 covers 15 residues. Germline CDR1 and CDR2: MDHEN and SYDVKM. V lost 5 bases, J lost 10 bases, and 23 bases lay in between. DNA of the CDR3: TGTGCCAGCAGTGCAGGACTAAATAGGGTAGGGGGCCAGTACTTC. Translating it yields CASSAGLNRVGGQYF.

V gene TRBV27 combines with J gene TRBJ1-2; D may be TRBD1 (6 bases). Germline CDR1 reads MNHEY; CDR2 reads SMNVEV (reference sequence). V was clipped by 5 bases and J by 8 bases, with 21 bases between them. This CDR3 comprises 15 residues. CDR3 loop: CASSPGMWGAEGYTF. CDR3 nucleotides: TGTGCCAGCAGTCCCGGGATGTGGGGGGCCGAAGGCTACACCTTC.

The rearrangement links TRBV14 to TRBJ2-1; D is unresolved. Germline V lookup: CDR1 SGHDN, CDR2 FVKESK. V was shortened by 3 bases and J by 2 bases, with 11 bases between the two germline ends. The CDR3 has 15 amino acids. The CDR3 sequence is CASSQAQYPYNEQFF. CDR3 nucleotides: TGTGCCAGCAGCCAGGCTCAGTACCCCTACAATGAGCAGTTCTTC.

The chain employs TRBV7-2 and TRBJ2-1, with a tentative D call TRBD2 (5 bases). The length of the CDR3 is 14 residues. V lost 1 base, J lost 10 bases, and 14 bases lay in between. CDR1 and CDR2 (germline): SGHTA, FQGNSA. This CDR3 reads CASSLGHSRGEQFF. The CDR3 nucleotides are TGTGCCAGCAGCTTAGGACACTCCCGAGGGGAGCAGTTCTTC.

There are a few counts of this clone. This chain connects TRBV21-1 to TRBJ1-5; the D call of TRBD1 is as the table states it, not checked on the DNA. TRBV21-1 is reported as a pseudogene. CDR3 size: 18 residues. CDR3 bases: TGTGCCAGCAGAAAGGCGGCAGGGGAGCCTGGGGGCAATCAGCCCCAGCATTTT. It encodes CASRKAAGEPGGNQPQHF.

V is TRBV6-6 and J is TRBJ1-1; D is undetermined. The CDR3 loop spans 12 amino acids. V was shortened by 4 bases and J by 1 base, with 4 bases between the two germline ends. Germline lookup yields CDR1 MNHNY and CDR2 SVGAGI (reference sequence). The CDR3 sequence is CASSLENTEAFF. Here the CDR3 DNA reads TGTGCCAGCAGTTTAGAGAACACTGAAGCTTTCTTT.

In DNA form, the CDR3 reads TGCGCCAGCAGCTTTCAGGTAGCGGGATCAGATACGCAGTATTTT. This gives the protein CASSFQVAGSDTQYF. The gene calls are TRBV5-1 and TRBJ2-3; TRBD2 matches 8 bases. Per the germline V gene, CDR1 is SGHRS and CDR2 is YFSETQ. The CDR3 sequence is 15 residues long. Trimming at V came to 2 bases and at J to 4 bases, leaving 6 bases not matched to a gene.

This sequence joins TRBV2 and TRBJ1-1; D uncertain. The CDR3 covers 13 residues. V lost 3 bases to trimming and J lost 3 bases, with 8 bases between them. The germline CDR1 and CDR2 sequences are SNHLY and FYNNEI. The chain's CDR3 is CASSEWVYTEAFF. CDR3 nucleotides: TGTGCCAGCAGTGAGTGGGTTTACACTGAAGCTTTCTTT.

The CDR3 protein is CASSLLAGGNTEAFF. The CDR3, as DNA: TGTGCCAGCAGTTTATTAGCGGGAGGGAACACTGAAGCTTTCTTT. This chain joins TRBV28 and TRBJ1-1, with no clear D. CDR1 is MDHEN, CDR2 SYDVKM, per germline. CDR3 length equals 15 residues. V was cut by 1 base and J by 1 base, with 10 bases left in between.

This clone showed up just a few times. V is TRBV7-9 and J is TRBJ2-5; possible D gene TRBD1, 6 bases. Germline V lookup: CDR1 SEHNR, CDR2 FQNEAQ (reference sequence). The length of the CDR3 is 14 residues. Deletions cut 1 base from V and 7 bases from J, with 13 bases between. The CDR3 region is CASSLETGSATQYF. The CDR3 DNA sequence: TGTGCCAGCAGCTTAGAAACAGGGAGTGCGACCCAGTACTTC.

The rearrangement joins TRBV19 to TRBJ2-1; possibly TRBD1 for D (7 bases). Trimming stripped 5 bases from V and 2 bases from J, with 19 bases between. In germline, CDR1 is LNHDA, CDR2 SQIVND (reference sequence). The CDR3 runs 17 residues. The CDR3 loop reads CASSAPRRDSTYNEQFF. The CDR3 DNA reads as TGTGCCAGTAGTGCCCCCCGGAGGGACAGTACCTACAATGAGCAGTTCTTC.

The chain links TRBV6-5 to TRBJ2-3; 8 bases fit TRBD2. This CDR3 contains 13 residues. Germline V gene lookup returns CDR1 MNHEY and CDR2 SVGAGI. Germline trimming cut 5 bases from V and 4 bases from J; bases unmatched to any gene: 2. As DNA, the CDR3 is TGTGCCAGCAGTCTAGCGGGTGCAGATACGCAGTATTTT. It translates to CASSLAGADTQYF.